These 27 T cell receptor beta chains share one sample of origin, sequenced in a study of blood T cell repertoires in COVID-19. The method was immunoSEQ multiplex PCR; TCRdb's version includes in-frame clones alone and lacks a portion of them. The sample holds more than 200,000 clones, 81% seen once. Sequencing was carried out using peripheral blood. The receptors were gathered from a woman older than 75 with acute or convalescent COVID-19.

The CDR3: CATSRARNYGYTF. The DNA for the CDR3 is TGTGCCACCAGCAGAGCCAGAAACTATGGCTACACCTTC. J is TRBJ1-2 and V is TRBV15; no definite D call. Trimming took 1 base from V and 2 from J, leaving 5 bases between them. The CDR3 is 13 residues long. CDR1 and CDR2 from the germline V gene are LNHNV and YYDKDF (reference sequence).

The CDR3 sequence is CASSLQGDGYTF. CDR3 in DNA: TGTGCCAGCAGCTTGCAGGGGGATGGCTACACCTTC. The chain has TRBV5-6 and TRBJ1-2; TRBD1 matches 7 bases. CDR1 is SGHDT and CDR2 is YYEEEE in the germline V gene. V dropped 1 base and J dropped 6; count of bases not matched to a gene: 0. This CDR3 has 12 residues.

V and J are TRBV18 and TRBJ2-6, with 8 bases lining up with TRBD1. Germline assignment: CDR1 KGHSH and CDR2 LQKENI. The CDR3 runs to 17 residues. The trim removed 6 bases at V and 0 bases at J, leaving 7 bases unmatched. CDR3 in amino acids: CASSSGTGYSGANVLTF. DNA for the CDR3: TGTGCCAGCTCCTCCGGGACAGGTTACTCTGGGGCCAACGTCCTGACTTTC.

CDR3: CASSQEGQSSQPQHF. The CDR3 bases are TGCGCCAGCAGCCAAGAAGGACAAAGTAGTCAGCCCCAGCATTTT. The chain carries TRBV4-1 and TRBJ1-5, with D possibly TRBD1 on 5 matching bases. V lost 0 bases and J 6 bases, leaving 12 bases between the germline ends. This CDR3 comprises 15 residues. Germline V gene lookup returns CDR1 MGHRA and CDR2 YSYEKL.

This chain joins TRBV21-1 and TRBJ2-3; the DNA was not compared with TRBD2, the D call given in the table. TRBV21-1 represents a pseudogene. This CDR3 contains 13 residues. The CDR3 loop is CASSNDTTNTQYF. In DNA form, the CDR3 reads TGTGCCAGCAGCAACGATACTACTAATACGCAGTATTTT.

For the CDR3, the DNA is TGTGCCAGCAGCGTTGACGTGGTCCTAGCGGGAGAGGGAGATACGCAGTATTTT. It codes for CASSVDVVLAGEGDTQYF. V and J are TRBV9 and TRBJ2-3, with 10 bases identical to TRBD2. V trimming: 2 bases; J trimming: 5 bases; junction bases outside the gene matches: 14. The CDR3 loop spans 18 amino acids. From germline, CDR1 is SGDLS and CDR2 YYNGEE.

The chain combines TRBV19 with TRBJ1-2; 7 bases match TRBD1. This CDR3 has 14 residues. From germline, CDR1 is LNHDA and CDR2 SQIVND (reference sequence). V was clipped by 3 bases and J by 4 bases; unmatched bases: 5. CDR3 region: CASSMDDRAYGYTF. For the CDR3, the DNA is TGTGCCAGTAGTATGGACGACAGGGCCTATGGCTACACCTTC.

The chain combines TRBV3-1 (or the pseudogene TRBV3-2) with TRBJ2-1; D not resolved. Per germline, CDR1 LGHDT and CDR2 YNNKEL (reference sequence). The CDR3 contains 11 residues. V lost 5 bases and J lost 9, with 8 bases in between. CDR3 bases: TGTGCCAGCAGCAATAGTCGTGAGCAGTTCTTC. It specifies CASSNSREQFF.

The chain recombines TRBV18 with TRBJ1-6; TRBD1 matches at 7 bases. This CDR3 has 18 residues. The germline V gene has CDR1 KGHSH and CDR2 LQKENI. Trimming removed 1 base from V and 6 bases from J; junction bases left unmatched: 12. CDR3 DNA: TGTGCCAGCTCACCACTTTTTAACCCACCAGGGGGTAATTCACCCCTCCACTTT. Amino acid sequence: CASSPLFNPPGGNSPLHF.

The chain is built from TRBV6-5 and TRBJ1-4; 7 bases line up with TRBD1. CDR3 length equals 14 residues. Germline values: CDR1 MNHEY, CDR2 SVGAGI. Losses at the gene ends were 10 bases for V and 4 bases for J; bases not matched to a gene: 9. The CDR3 reads CATKTGASNEKLFF. The CDR3 nucleotides are TGTGCCACCAAAACAGGGGCCAGTAATGAAAAACTGTTTTTT.

The J gene is TRBJ1-2, the V gene TRBV5-5; possibly TRBD1 for D (5 bases). Germline V gives CDR1 SGHKS, CDR2 YYEKEE (reference sequence). This CDR3 comprises 15 residues. V lost 0 bases, J lost 4 bases, and 13 bases lay in between. CDR3 amino acids: CASSLGGHISYGYTF. CDR3 nucleotide sequence: TGTGCCAGCAGCTTGGGTGGACACATTAGCTATGGCTACACCTTC.

The chain carries TRBV27 and TRBJ2-6, with D perhaps matching TRBD1 (6 bases). Germline V lookup: CDR1 MNHEY, CDR2 SMNVEV (reference sequence). The ends were cut back, 5 bases at V and 0 bases at J, with 11 bases in the middle. This CDR3 contains 16 residues. CDR3 in DNA: TGTGCCAGCAGTATGGACAGAGACTCTGGGGCCAACGTCCTGACTTTC. Amino acids: CASSMDRDSGANVLTF.

V and J are TRBV5-1 and TRBJ1-1, with 9 positions matching TRBD1. CDR1 is SGHRS, CDR2 YFSETQ, per germline. The J segment lost 1 base and the V segment lost 0 bases, leaving 1 base of the junction unmatched. The CDR3 has 15 amino acids. The CDR3 nucleotides are TGCGCCAGCAGCTTGGGGACAGGGGAGAACACTGAAGCTTTCTTT. This sequence encodes CASSLGTGENTEAFF. The entire variable domain, with the rest obtained from reference TRBV5-1 and TRBJ1-1, is as follows: KAGVTQTPRYLIKTRGQQVTLSCSPISGHRSVSWYQQTPGQGLQFLFEYFSETQRNKGNFPGRFSGRQFSNSRSEMNVSTLELGDSALYLCASSLGTGENTEAFFGQGTRLTVV.

The sample holds a few counts of this clone. This chain uses TRBV5-5 with TRBJ2-7; D possibly corresponds to TRBD1 (5 bases). CDR1 is SGHKS, CDR2 YYEKEE, per germline (reference sequence). The CDR3 has 14 amino acids. The V end was cut by 2 bases, the J end by 8 bases, with 17 bases between. CDR3 sequence: CASSLARPPDKQYF. In DNA, the CDR3 is TGTGCCAGCAGCTTAGCGAGACCACCGGACAAGCAGTACTTC. The full variable domain, its missing parts supplied by reference TRBV5-5 and TRBJ2-7, is DAGVTQSPTHLIKTRGQQVTLRCSPISGHKSVSWYQQVLGQGPQFIFQYYEKEERGRGNFPDRFSARQFPNYSSELNVNALLLGDSALYLCASSLARPPDKQYFGPGTRLTVT.

This clone was detected only a few times. The chain is built from TRBV6-5 and TRBJ1-2, with 7 bases lining up with TRBD1. The trim removed 6 bases at V and 0 bases at J, leaving 1 base unmatched. Germline CDR1 MNHEY, CDR2 SVGAGI. The CDR3 is made up of 13 amino acids. The CDR3 spells CASSQGANYGYTF. The DNA of the CDR3 is TGTGCCAGCAGCCAGGGGGCTAACTATGGCTACACCTTC.

This clone was seen just once. V is TRBV21-1 and J is TRBJ2-5; the table's D call TRBD1 went unverified against the DNA. TRBV21-1 is a known pseudogene. The CDR3 has 14 residues. The CDR3 loop reads CASSKFHFRETQYF. The DNA for the CDR3 is TGTGCCAGCAGCAAATTTCATTTCAGGGAGACCCAGTACTTC.

V is TRBV4-1 and J is TRBJ1-6; no reliable D call. The CDR3 covers 13 residues. With 0 bases removed from V and 8 bases from J, the gap between germline ends came to 5 bases. Germline CDR1 and CDR2: MGHRA and YSYEKL. CDR3 bases: TGCGCCAGCAGCCAAGATACGGATTCACCCCTCCACTTT. This sequence encodes CASSQDTDSPLHF.

The chain combines TRBV12-3 or TRBV12-4 with TRBJ2-2; D not certain. The CDR3 totals 13 residues. Between the trimmed V and J ends, which lost 7 bases and 6 bases, there was a span of 12 bases. This CDR3 reads CASTSLEAGELFF. The DNA of the CDR3 is TGTGCCAGCACCTCCCTCGAGGCCGGGGAGCTGTTTTTT.

The V call is TRBV27, the J call TRBJ2-7; D might be TRBD1 (6 bases). The CDR3 runs to 16 residues. V was trimmed by 5 bases and J by 0 bases, leaving 17 bases between them. Per germline, CDR1 MNHEY and CDR2 SMNVEV (reference sequence). DNA of the CDR3: TGTGCCAGCAGTCCCGGGACAACTTTTAGCTCCTACGAGCAGTACTTC. This encodes CASSPGTTFSSYEQYF.

The genes are TRBV6-1 and TRBJ2-3; 7 bases align to TRBD1. V shed 8 bases and J 3 bases; nucleotides not matched to a gene: 11. Per the germline V gene, CDR1 is MNHNS and CDR2 is SASEGT. The CDR3 runs to 15 residues. This CDR3 is CASSNRQGGTDTQYF. In DNA form, the CDR3 reads TGTGCCAGCTCAAACCGACAGGGCGGGACAGATACGCAGTATTTT.

The chain is built from TRBV9 and TRBJ2-5, with 14 bases lining up with TRBD2. CDR1 SGDLS and CDR2 YYNGEE come from the germline V gene. The length of the CDR3 is 15 residues. J was trimmed by 5 bases and V by 2 bases; bases with no gene match: 2. CDR3 amino acids: CASSVGLAGVETQYF. CDR3 DNA sequence: TGTGCCAGCAGCGTGGGACTAGCGGGGGTGGAGACCCAGTACTTC. Full variable domain (outside the CDR3, taken from reference TRBV9 and TRBJ2-5): DSGVTQTPKHLITATGQRVTLRCSPRSGDLSVYWYQQSLDQGLQFLIQYYNGEERAKGNILERFSAQQFPDLHSELNLSSLELGDSALYFCASSVGLAGVETQYFGPGTRLLVL.

V usage is TRBV7-8 and J usage is TRBJ1-5, with TRBD1 identical over 7 bases. The ends lost 5 bases at V and 7 bases at J; junction bases unmatched: 11. This CDR3 comprises 15 residues. Germline V gene data show CDR1 as SGHVS and CDR2 as FQNEAQ. CDR3 loop: CASSRDKGANQPQHF. As DNA, the CDR3 is TGTGCCAGCAGCCGAGATAAGGGGGCCAACCAGCCCCAGCATTTT.

V gene TRBV5-1 combines with J gene TRBJ2-7; 7 bases line up with TRBD2. Germline trimming cut 4 bases from V and 2 bases from J; bases unmatched to any gene: 6. The CDR3 consists of 14 residues. CDR1 SGHRS and CDR2 YFSETQ come from the germline V gene. The CDR3 region is CASSPGGGAYEQYF. As DNA, the CDR3 is TGCGCCAGCAGCCCGGGAGGTGGGGCCTACGAGCAGTACTTC.

J is TRBJ2-7 and V is TRBV5-6; D possibly corresponds to TRBD2 (6 bases). CDR1 is SGHDT and CDR2 is YYEEEE in the germline V gene. This CDR3 region has 15 residues. Deletions cut 2 bases from V and 1 base from J, with 13 bases between. The CDR3 nucleotides are TGTGCCAGCAGCTTATGGAGGGGCAAGTCCTACGAGCAGTACTTC. As protein: CASSLWRGKSYEQYF.

This clone was recorded at least ten times. This chain joins TRBV11-2 and TRBJ1-2; 7 bases are a match to TRBD1. CDR1 and CDR2 from the germline V gene are SGHAT and FQNNGV. This CDR3 region has 15 residues. V dropped 0 bases and J dropped 5; count of bases not matched to a gene: 6. The CDR3 DNA reads TGTGCCAGCAGCTTAGATCATGGGACAGTTTATGGCTACACCTTC. Its translation is CASSLDHGTVYGYTF. Full variable domain (rest looked up from reference TRBV11-2 and TRBJ1-2): EAGVAQSPRYKIIEKRQSVAFWCNPISGHATLYWYQQILGQGPKLLIQFQNNGVVDDSQLPKDRFSAERLKGVDSTLKIQPAKLEDSAVYLCASSLDHGTVYGYTFGSGTRLTVV.

The chain has TRBV10-3 and TRBJ1-4, with D perhaps matching TRBD1 (5 bases). The CDR3 is 13 amino acids. Germline CDR1 and CDR2: ENHRY and SYGVKD. Trimming left V 6 bases short and J 5 bases short, with 10 bases between. The CDR3 DNA sequence: TGTGCCATCAGCTGGGGGGGAAATGAAAAACTGTTTTTT. It codes for CAISWGGNEKLFF.

J is TRBJ1-5 and V is TRBV7-2; perhaps TRBD1 as D (5 bases). The CDR3 is 15 residues long. Per germline, CDR1 SGHTA and CDR2 FQGNSA. Trimming shortened V by 1 base and J by 7 bases, and 14 bases separated the two germline ends. The DNA for the CDR3 is TGTGCCAGCAGCTTAGGAGGAGGGGTATCACAGCCCCAGCATTTT. Translated, it gives CASSLGGGVSQPQHF.